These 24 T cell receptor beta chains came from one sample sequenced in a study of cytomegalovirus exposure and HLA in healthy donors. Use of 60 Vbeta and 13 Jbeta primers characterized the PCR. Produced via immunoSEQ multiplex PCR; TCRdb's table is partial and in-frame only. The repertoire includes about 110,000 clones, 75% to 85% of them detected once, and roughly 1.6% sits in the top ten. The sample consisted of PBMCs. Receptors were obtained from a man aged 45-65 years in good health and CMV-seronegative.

DNA of the CDR3: TGTGCCAGCAGACCTCTAGCGGGGGGTTACAATGAGCAGTTCTTC. It is translated as CASRPLAGGYNEQFF. The chain employs TRBV27 and TRBJ2-1, with TRBD2 matching over 11 bases. Germline V gene data show CDR1 as MNHEY and CDR2 as SMNVEV (reference sequence). The CDR3 spans 15 residues. Trimming at V came to 6 bases and at J to 4 bases, leaving 5 bases not matched to a gene.

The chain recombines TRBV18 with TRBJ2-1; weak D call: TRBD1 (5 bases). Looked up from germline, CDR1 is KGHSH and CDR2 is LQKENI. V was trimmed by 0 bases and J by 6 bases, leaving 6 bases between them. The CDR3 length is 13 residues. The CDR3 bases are TGTGCCAGCTCACCACCGGACACCAATGAGCAGTTCTTC. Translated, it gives CASSPPDTNEQFF.

The chain's CDR3 is CSVEEGATEAFF. DNA for the CDR3: TGCAGCGTTGAAGAGGGGGCCACTGAAGCTTTCTTT. This chain joins TRBV29-1 and TRBJ1-1; possible D gene TRBD1, 6 bases. Germline V lookup: CDR1 SQVTM, CDR2 ANQGSEA. V was cut by 0 bases and J by 4 bases, with 6 bases left in between. The CDR3 runs to 12 residues.

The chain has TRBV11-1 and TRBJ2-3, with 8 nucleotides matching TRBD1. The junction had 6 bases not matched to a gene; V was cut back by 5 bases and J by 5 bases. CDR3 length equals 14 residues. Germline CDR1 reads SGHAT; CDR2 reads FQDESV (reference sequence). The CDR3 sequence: CASSRGTGQDTQYF. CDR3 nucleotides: TGTGCCAGCAGCCGCGGGACAGGTCAAGATACGCAGTATTTT.

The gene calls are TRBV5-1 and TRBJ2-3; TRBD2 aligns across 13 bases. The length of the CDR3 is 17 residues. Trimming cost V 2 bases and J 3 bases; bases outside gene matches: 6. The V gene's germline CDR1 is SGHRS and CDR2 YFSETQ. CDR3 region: CASSLGTSGTLTDTQYF. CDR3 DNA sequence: TGCGCCAGCAGCTTAGGGACTAGCGGGACGCTTACAGATACGCAGTATTTT. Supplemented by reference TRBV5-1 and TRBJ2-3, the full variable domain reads KAGVTQTPRYLIKTRGQQVTLSCSPISGHRSVSWYQQTPGQGLQFLFEYFSETQRNKGNFPGRFSGRQFSNSRSEMNVSTLELGDSALYLCASSLGTSGTLTDTQYFGPGTRLTVL.

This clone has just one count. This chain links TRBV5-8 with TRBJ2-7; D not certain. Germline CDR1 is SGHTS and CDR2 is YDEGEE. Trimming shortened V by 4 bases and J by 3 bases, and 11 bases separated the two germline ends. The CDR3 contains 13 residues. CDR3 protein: CASSPYTRYEQYF. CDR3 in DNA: TGTGCCAGCAGCCCCTATACGCGCTACGAGCAGTACTTC. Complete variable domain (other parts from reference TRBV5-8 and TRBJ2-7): EAGVTQSPTHLIKTRGQQATLRCSPISGHTSVYWYQQALGLGLQFLLWYDEGEERNRGNFPPRFSGRQFPNYSSELNVNALELEDSALYLCASSPYTRYEQYFGPGTRLTVT.

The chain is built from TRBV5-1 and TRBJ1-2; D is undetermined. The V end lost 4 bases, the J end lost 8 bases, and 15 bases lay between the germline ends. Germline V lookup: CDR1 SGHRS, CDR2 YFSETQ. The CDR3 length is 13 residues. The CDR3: CASSADISGGYTF. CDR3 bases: TGCGCCAGCAGCGCCGACATCTCGGGGGGCTACACCTTC.

CDR3 residues: CASSSIGTDTQYF. CDR3 nucleotides: TGTGCCAGCAGCTCTATCGGCACAGATACGCAGTATTTT. V is TRBV7-3 and J is TRBJ2-3, with no clear D. There are 13 residues in the CDR3. Trimming pared 4 bases from V and 1 base from J, leaving 6 bases between. Germline CDR1 is SGHTA and CDR2 is FQGTGA.

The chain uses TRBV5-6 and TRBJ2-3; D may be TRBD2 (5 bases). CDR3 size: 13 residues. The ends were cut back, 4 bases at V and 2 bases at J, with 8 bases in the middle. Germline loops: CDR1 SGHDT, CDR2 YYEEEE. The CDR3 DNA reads TGTGCCAGCAGCCGTAGCGACACAGATACGCAGTATTTT. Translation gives CASSRSDTDTQYF. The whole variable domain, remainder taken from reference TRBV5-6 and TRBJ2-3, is DAGVTQSPTHLIKTRGQQVTLRCSPKSGHDTVSWYQQALGQGPQFIFQYYEEEERQRGNFPDRFSGHQFPNYSSELNVNALLLGDSALYLCASSRSDTDTQYFGPGTRLTVL.

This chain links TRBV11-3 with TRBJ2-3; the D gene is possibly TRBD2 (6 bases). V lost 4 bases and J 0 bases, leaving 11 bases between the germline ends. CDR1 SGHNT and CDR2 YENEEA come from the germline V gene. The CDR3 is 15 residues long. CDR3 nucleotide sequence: TGTGCCAGCAGCTCAGAGGCGGGGAGCACAGATACGCAGTATTTT. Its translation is CASSSEAGSTDTQYF.

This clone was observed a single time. The CDR3, as DNA: TGTGCCAGCAGCTTGGGAGGGATGAGGGGGGCCAACGTCCTGACTTTC. This encodes CASSLGGMRGANVLTF. The chain links TRBV5-4 to TRBJ2-6; D may be TRBD2 (5 bases). In germline, CDR1 is SGHNT, CDR2 YYREEE (reference sequence). V was cut by 0 bases and J by 4 bases, with 11 bases left in between. The CDR3 extends over 16 amino acids.

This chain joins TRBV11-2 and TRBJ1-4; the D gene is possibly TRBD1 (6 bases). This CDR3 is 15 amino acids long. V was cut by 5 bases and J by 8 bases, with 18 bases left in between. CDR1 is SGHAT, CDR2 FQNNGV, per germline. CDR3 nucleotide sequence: TGTGCCAGCAGCCCCCCCGGGGGGGCGGGCGAAAAACTGTTTTTT. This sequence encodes CASSPPGGAGEKLFF.

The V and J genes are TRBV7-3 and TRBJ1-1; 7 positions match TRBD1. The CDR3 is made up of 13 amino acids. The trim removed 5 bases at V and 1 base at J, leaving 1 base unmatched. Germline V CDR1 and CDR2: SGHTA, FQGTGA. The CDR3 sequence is CASSRQGNTEAFF. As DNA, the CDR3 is TGTGCCAGCAGCCGACAGGGGAACACTGAAGCTTTCTTT.

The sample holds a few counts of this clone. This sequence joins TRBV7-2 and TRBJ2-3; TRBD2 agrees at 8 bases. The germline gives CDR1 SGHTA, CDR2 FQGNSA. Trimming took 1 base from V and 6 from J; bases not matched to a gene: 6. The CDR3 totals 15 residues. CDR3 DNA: TGTGCCAGCAGCTTAGTAAGCGGGGGAAGGGATACGCAGTATTTT. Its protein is CASSLVSGGRDTQYF.

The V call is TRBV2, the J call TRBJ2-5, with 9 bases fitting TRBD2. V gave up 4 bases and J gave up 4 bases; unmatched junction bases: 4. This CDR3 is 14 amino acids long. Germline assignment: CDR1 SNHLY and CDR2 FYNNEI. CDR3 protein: CASSAELAGETQYF. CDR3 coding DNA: TGTGCCAGCAGTGCAGAACTAGCGGGAGAGACCCAGTACTTC.

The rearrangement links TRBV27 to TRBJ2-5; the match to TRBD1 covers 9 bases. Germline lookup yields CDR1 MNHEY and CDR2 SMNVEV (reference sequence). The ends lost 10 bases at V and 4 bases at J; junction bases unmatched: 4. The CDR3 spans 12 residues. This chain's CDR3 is CATKTGGETQYF. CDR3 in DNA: TGTGCCACCAAGACAGGGGGAGAGACCCAGTACTTC.

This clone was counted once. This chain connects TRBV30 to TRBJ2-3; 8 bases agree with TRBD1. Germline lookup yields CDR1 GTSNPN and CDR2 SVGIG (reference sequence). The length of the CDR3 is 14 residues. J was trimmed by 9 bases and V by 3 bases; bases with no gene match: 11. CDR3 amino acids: CAWSAGQALQTQYF. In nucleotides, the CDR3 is TGTGCCTGGAGCGCGGGACAGGCCCTTCAAACGCAGTATTTT.

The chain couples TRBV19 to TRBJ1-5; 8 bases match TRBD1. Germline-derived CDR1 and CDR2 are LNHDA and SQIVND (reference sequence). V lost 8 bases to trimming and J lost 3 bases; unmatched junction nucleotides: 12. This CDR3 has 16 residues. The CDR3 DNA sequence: TGTGCCAGTGTGGGTGCACAGGGGGGACTCAATCAGCCCCAGCATTTT. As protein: CASVGAQGGLNQPQHF.

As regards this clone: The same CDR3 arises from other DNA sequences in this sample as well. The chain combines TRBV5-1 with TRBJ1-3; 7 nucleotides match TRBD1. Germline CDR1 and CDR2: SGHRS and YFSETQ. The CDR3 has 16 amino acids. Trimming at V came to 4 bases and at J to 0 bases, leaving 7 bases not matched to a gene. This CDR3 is CASSPGQTYSGNTIYF. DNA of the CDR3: TGCGCCAGCAGCCCGGGACAGACCTACTCTGGAAACACCATATATTTT.

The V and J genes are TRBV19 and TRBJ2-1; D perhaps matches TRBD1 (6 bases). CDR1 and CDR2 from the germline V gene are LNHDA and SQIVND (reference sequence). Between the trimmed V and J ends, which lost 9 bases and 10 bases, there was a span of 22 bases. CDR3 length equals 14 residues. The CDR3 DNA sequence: TGTGCCAGCGAGAGGACAGTTGCCGTTGGGGAGCAGTTCTTC. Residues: CASERTVAVGEQFF.

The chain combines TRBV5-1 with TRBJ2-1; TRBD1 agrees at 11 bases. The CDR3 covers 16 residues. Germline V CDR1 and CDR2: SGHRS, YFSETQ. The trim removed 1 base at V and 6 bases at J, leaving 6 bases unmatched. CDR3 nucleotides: TGCGCCAGCAGCTTGCCCCCCGGGACAGGGGGCAATGAGCAGTTCTTC. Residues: CASSLPPGTGGNEQFF.

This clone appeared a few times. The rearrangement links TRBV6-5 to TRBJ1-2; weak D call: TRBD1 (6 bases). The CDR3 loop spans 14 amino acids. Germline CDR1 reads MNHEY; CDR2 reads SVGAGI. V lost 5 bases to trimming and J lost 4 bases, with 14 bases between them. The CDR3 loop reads CASSPQGVGYGYTF. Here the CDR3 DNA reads TGTGCCAGCAGTCCACAGGGAGTAGGCTATGGCTACACCTTC.

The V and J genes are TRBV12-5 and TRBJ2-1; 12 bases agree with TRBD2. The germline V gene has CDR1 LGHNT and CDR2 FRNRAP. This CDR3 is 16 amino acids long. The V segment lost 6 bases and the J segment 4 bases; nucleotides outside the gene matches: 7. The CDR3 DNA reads TGTGCTAGTGGGTCCGGGACTAGCGGGTTTTACAATGAGCAGTTCTTC. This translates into CASGSGTSGFYNEQFF.

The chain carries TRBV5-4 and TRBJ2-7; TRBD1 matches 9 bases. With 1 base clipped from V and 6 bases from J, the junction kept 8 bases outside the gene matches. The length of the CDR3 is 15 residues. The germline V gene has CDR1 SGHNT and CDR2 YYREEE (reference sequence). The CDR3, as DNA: TGTGCCAGCAGCTTGAAGGGACAGGGTTTGGGCGAGCAGTACGTC. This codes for CASSLKGQGLGEQYV.